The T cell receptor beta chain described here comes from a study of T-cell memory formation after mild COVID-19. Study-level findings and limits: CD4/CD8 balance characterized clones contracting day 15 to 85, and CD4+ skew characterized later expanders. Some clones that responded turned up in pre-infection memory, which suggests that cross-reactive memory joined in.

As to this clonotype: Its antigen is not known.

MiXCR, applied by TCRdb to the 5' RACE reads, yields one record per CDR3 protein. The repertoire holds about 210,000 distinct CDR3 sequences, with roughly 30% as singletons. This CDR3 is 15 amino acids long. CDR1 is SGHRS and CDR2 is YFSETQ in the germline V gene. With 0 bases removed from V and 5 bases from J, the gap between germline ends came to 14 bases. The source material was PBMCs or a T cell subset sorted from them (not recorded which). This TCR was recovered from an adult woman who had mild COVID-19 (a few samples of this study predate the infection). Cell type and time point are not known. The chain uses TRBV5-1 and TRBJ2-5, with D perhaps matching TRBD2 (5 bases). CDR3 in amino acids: CASSLGGSLRETQYF. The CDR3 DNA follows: TGCGCCAGCAGCTTGGGAGGGTCCCTACGGGAGACCCAGTACTTC.